This T cell receptor (beta chain) derives from a study of shared clonotypes between healthy human individuals. Naivety among CD8 cells was defined by CD45RO negativity and positive CCR7 selection, thereby excluding terminally differentiated effector memory CD45RA+ cells. The germline gives CDR1 SGHAT, CDR2 FQNNGV. The V gene lost 7 bases and the J gene lost 2 bases, with 17 bases spanning the gap. There are 15 residues in the CDR3. This table comes from immunoSEQ multiplex PCR, and its TCRdb copy is limited to in-frame clones, with some not included. Of approximately 840,000 clones in the sample, 90% to 97% were seen once.

J is TRBJ2-5 and V is TRBV11-2; D is uncertain. This sequence originates from a man aged 25-45 years in good health. The sample was naive CD8+ T cells sorted from blood. CDR3 sequence: CASTQIKAPQETQYF. The CDR3 nucleotides read TGTGCCAGCACCCAGATCAAGGCTCCACAAGAGACCCAGTACTTC.